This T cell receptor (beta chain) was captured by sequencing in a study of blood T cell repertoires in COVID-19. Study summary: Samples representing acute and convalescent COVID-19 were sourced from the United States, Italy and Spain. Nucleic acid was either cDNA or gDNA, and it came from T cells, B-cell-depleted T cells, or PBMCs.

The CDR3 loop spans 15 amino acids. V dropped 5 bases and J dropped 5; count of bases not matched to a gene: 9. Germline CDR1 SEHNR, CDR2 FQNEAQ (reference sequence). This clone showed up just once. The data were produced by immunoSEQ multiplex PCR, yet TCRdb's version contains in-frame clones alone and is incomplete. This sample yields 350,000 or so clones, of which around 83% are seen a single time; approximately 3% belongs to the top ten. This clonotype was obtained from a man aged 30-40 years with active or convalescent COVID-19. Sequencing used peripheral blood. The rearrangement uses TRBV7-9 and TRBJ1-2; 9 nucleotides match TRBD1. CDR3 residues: CASSDPGQGRYGYTF. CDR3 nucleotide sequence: TGTGCCAGCAGCGATCCGGGACAGGGCCGGTATGGCTACACCTTC.